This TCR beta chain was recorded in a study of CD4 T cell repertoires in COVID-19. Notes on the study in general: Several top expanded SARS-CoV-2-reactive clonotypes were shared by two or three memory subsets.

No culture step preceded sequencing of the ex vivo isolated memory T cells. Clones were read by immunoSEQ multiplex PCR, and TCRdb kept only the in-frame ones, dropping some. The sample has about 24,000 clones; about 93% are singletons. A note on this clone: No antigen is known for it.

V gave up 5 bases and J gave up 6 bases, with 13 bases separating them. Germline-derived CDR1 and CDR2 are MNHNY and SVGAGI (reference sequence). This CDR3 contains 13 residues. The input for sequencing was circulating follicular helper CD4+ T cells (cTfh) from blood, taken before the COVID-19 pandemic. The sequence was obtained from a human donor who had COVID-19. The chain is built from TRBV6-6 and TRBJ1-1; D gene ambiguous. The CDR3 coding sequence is TGTGCCAGCAGTCCATACGGGTTGGCTGAAGCTTTCTTT. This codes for CASSPYGLAEAFF.